The source of this T cell receptor (beta chain) is a study of blood T cells in healthy people across ages. Next came a second PCR, run for about 7 to 12 cycles, which used a sample-barcoded 5' primer along with a J-beta primer mix. TCRdb reprocessed the 5' RACE reads via MiXCR and lists one record per CDR3 protein. The profile shows more than 500,000 distinct CDR3 sequences, about 26% of them singletons. This clonotype was counted between two and nine times. Trimming pared 4 bases from V and 1 base from J, leaving 7 bases between. CDR1 LNHDA and CDR2 SQIVND come from the germline V gene (reference sequence). The CDR3 is 13 amino acids. This sample also appeared in a second study, on T cells of mothers and their children.

Sequenced: blood. This chain links TRBV19 with TRBJ2-5, with D unclear. The receptor's source is a boy younger than 10 in good health. CDR3 protein: CASSRRIQETQYF. Written as DNA, the CDR3 is TGTGCCAGTAGTAGGCGGATCCAAGAGACCCAGTACTTC.